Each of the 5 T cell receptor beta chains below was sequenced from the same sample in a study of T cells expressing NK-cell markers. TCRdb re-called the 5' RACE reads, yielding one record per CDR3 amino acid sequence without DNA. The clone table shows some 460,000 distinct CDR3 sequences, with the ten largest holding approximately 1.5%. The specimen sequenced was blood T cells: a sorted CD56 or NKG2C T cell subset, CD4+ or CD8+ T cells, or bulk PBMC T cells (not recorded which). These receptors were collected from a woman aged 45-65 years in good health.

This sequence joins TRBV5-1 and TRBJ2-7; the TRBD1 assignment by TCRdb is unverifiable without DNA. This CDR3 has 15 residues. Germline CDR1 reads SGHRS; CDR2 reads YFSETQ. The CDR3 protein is CASSLDDREFLEQYF.

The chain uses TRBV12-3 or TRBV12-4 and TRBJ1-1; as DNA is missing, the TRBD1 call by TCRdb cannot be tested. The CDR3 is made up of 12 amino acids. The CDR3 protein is CASSFDGRRAFF.

CDR3 residues: CAWSAGTRNTGELFF. The V gene is TRBV30, the J gene TRBJ2-2; TCRdb's D gene call, TRBD1, goes unchecked for lack of DNA. Germline V lookup: CDR1 GTSNPN, CDR2 SVGIG (reference sequence). CDR3 length: 15 amino acids.

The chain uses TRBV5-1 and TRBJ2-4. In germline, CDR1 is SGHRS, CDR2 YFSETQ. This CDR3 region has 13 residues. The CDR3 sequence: CASRGKRADIQYF.

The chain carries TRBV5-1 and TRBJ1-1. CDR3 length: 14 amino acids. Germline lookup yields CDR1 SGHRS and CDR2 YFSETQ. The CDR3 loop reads CASSRNVLNTEAFF.